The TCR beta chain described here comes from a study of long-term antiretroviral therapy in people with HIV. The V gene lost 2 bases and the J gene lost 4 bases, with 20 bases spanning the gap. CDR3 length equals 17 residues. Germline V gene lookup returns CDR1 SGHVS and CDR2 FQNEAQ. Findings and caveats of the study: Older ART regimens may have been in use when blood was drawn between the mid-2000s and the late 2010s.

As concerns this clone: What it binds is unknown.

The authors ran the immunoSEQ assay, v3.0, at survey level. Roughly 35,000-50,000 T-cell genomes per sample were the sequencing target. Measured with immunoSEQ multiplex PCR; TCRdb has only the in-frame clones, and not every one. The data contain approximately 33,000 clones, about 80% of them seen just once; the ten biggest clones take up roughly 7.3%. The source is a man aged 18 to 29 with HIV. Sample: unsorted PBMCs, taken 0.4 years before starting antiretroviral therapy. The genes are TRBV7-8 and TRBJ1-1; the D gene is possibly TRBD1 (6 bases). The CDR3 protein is CASSLRGRLEGGTEAFF. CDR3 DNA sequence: TGTGCCAGCAGCTTACGCGGCAGGCTTGAAGGGGGCACTGAAGCTTTCTTT.